The 22 T cell receptor beta chains below all came from one sample that was sequenced in a study of blood T cell repertoires in COVID-19. TCRdb's table, derived via immunoSEQ multiplex PCR, lists solely in-frame clones and lacks some. The sample gives 250,000 to 300,000 clones, about nine tenths of which show up once; around 1.7% is in the top ten. Sequenced input: PBMCs or T cells enriched from blood (not recorded which). The source of these receptors is a woman aged 40 to 55 who had recovered from COVID-19.

This chain connects TRBV7-9 to TRBJ1-3, with a weak D call TRBD1 (6 bases). The V end lost 7 bases, the J end lost 7 bases, and 20 bases lay between the germline ends. CDR3 size: 15 residues. From germline, CDR1 is SEHNR and CDR2 FQNEAQ (reference sequence). The CDR3 here is CASTTAGAHSNTIYF. In nucleotides, the CDR3 is TGTGCCAGCACCACAGCGGGGGCACATTCTAACACCATATATTTT.

The gene calls are TRBV6-5 and TRBJ1-4, with a tentative D call TRBD1 (6 bases). The V end lost 6 bases, the J end lost 7 bases, and 15 bases lay between the germline ends. Germline CDR1 reads MNHEY; CDR2 reads SVGAGI. The CDR3 consists of 14 residues. This chain's CDR3 is CASRTRGTVEKLFF. The DNA of the CDR3 is TGTGCCAGCAGAACGAGGGGGACGGTTGAAAAACTGTTTTTT.

This sequence joins TRBV25-1 and TRBJ2-5; tentative D call: TRBD1 (7 bases). With 2 bases removed from V and 3 bases from J, the gap between germline ends came to 16 bases. Germline CDR1 MGHDK, CDR2 SYGVNS. The CDR3 is 16 amino acids. The CDR3 region is CASSELGGGVKETQYF. The CDR3 nucleotides read TGTGCCAGCAGTGAACTAGGGGGCGGGGTAAAAGAGACCCAGTACTTC.

The chain links TRBV19 to TRBJ1-1; D is unclear. Germline values: CDR1 LNHDA, CDR2 SQIVND (reference sequence). The V and J ends lost 6 bases and 7 bases respectively, with 12 bases between them. The CDR3 spans 12 residues. CDR3 loop: CASRRQSGEAFF. The CDR3 DNA reads TGTGCCAGTAGAAGGCAGTCGGGTGAAGCTTTCTTT.

This clone was seen once. This chain uses TRBV7-8 with TRBJ2-7, with D perhaps matching TRBD2 (5 bases). The CDR3 consists of 15 residues. Germline V gene sequence: CDR1 SGHVS, CDR2 FQNEAQ. V lost 2 bases, J lost 3 bases, and 14 bases lay in between. The CDR3 DNA is TGTGCCAGCAGCTTACAACTGCCGACTATCTACGAGCAGTACTTC. Translation: CASSLQLPTIYEQYF.

The rearrangement joins TRBV30 to TRBJ1-6; the D is unclear. The V gene's germline CDR1 is GTSNPN and CDR2 SVGIG (reference sequence). Trimming shortened V by 2 bases and J by 2 bases, and 13 bases separated the two germline ends. CDR3 length equals 16 residues. In DNA, the CDR3 is TGTGCCTGGAGTTATGACGGGAGACCCTATAATTCACCCCTCCACTTT. Translated: CAWSYDGRPYNSPLHF.

V usage is TRBV7-9 and J usage is TRBJ2-1; D possibly corresponds to TRBD2 (6 bases). Trimming pared 5 bases from V and 0 bases from J, leaving 23 bases between. This CDR3 is 19 amino acids long. Germline CDR1 SEHNR, CDR2 FQNEAQ (reference sequence). The CDR3, as DNA: TGTGCCAGCAGCGATCACCCTTATATCGGGAGAAGCTCCTACAATGAGCAGTTCTTC. Its translation: CASSDHPYIGRSSYNEQFF.

This chain links TRBV25-1 with TRBJ1-2, with TRBD1 matching over 7 bases. V lost 6 bases to trimming and J lost 10 bases; unmatched junction nucleotides: 8. Germline-derived CDR1 and CDR2 are MGHDK and SYGVNS. The CDR3 is made up of 12 amino acids. DNA of the CDR3: TGTGCCAGCAGCACCGGGCAGGGGGACTACACCTTC. It encodes CASSTGQGDYTF.

The chain recombines TRBV19 with TRBJ2-7; D remains ambiguous. The CDR3 consists of 13 residues. With 7 bases removed from V and 5 bases from J, the gap between germline ends came to 15 bases. Per germline, CDR1 LNHDA and CDR2 SQIVND (reference sequence). For the CDR3, the DNA is TGTGCCAGTAACTCGAATGCGGCTGACGAGCAGTACTTC. It is translated as CASNSNAADEQYF.

The chain employs TRBV19 and TRBJ1-2; D gene ambiguous. The CDR3 consists of 14 residues. V lost 2 bases to trimming and J lost 3 bases, with 10 bases between them. Germline values: CDR1 LNHDA, CDR2 SQIVND (reference sequence). CDR3 bases: TGTGCCAGTAGTATAATTTACCGGTACTATGGCTACACCTTC. As protein: CASSIIYRYYGYTF.

The chain recombines TRBV3-1 (or the pseudogene TRBV3-2) with TRBJ2-7; 9 bases agree with TRBD2. Germline lookup yields CDR1 LGHDT and CDR2 YNNKEL (reference sequence). V was clipped by 1 base and J by 2 bases; unmatched bases: 3. CDR3 length: 15 amino acids. CDR3 sequence: CASSQGPSGTYEQYF. CDR3 DNA sequence: TGTGCCAGCAGCCAAGGCCCTAGCGGGACCTACGAGCAGTACTTC.

In this sample, this clone turned up many times. The chain recombines TRBV5-4 with TRBJ2-7; D call uncertain. This CDR3 comprises 13 residues. From germline, CDR1 is SGHNT and CDR2 YYREEE (reference sequence). V lost 1 base and J 0 bases, leaving 5 bases between the germline ends. CDR3 loop: CASSLHNSYEQYF. The CDR3 region has the DNA TGTGCCAGCAGCTTGCACAACTCCTACGAGCAGTACTTC.

The chain links TRBV30 to TRBJ2-1, with 12 bases fitting TRBD1. This CDR3 is built from 19 residues. J lost 4 bases, V lost 4 bases, and 17 bases had no gene match. Germline V gene lookup returns CDR1 GTSNPN and CDR2 SVGIG (reference sequence). CDR3 protein: CAWNRDRGPPGTPYNEQFF. The CDR3 bases are TGTGCCTGGAACCGGGACAGGGGGCCGCCAGGCACCCCGTACAATGAGCAGTTCTTC.

V and J are TRBV18 and TRBJ1-2; D is possibly TRBD1 (6 bases). Trimming cost V 1 base and J 4 bases, with 13 bases left between them. CDR1 KGHSH and CDR2 LQKENI come from the germline V gene. CDR3 length equals 15 residues. DNA of the CDR3: TGTGCCAGCTCACCACGGAACAGGGTACTCTATGGCTACACCTTC. Its translation is CASSPRNRVLYGYTF.

The V call is TRBV7-9, the J call TRBJ2-3, with a tentative D call TRBD2 (6 bases). The CDR3 totals 15 residues. Trimming pared 1 base from V and 1 base from J, leaving 9 bases between. In germline, CDR1 is SEHNR, CDR2 FQNEAQ (reference sequence). The CDR3 nucleotides read TGTGCCAGCAGCTTAGTGGCGGGGCGCACAGATACGCAGTATTTT. Residues: CASSLVAGRTDTQYF. Drawing the rest from reference TRBV7-9 and TRBJ2-3, the complete variable domain is DTGVSQNPRHKITKRGQNVTFRCDPISEHNRLYWYRQTLGQGPEFLTYFQNEAQLEKSRLLSDRFSAERPKGSFSTLEIQRTEQGDSAMYLCASSLVAGRTDTQYFGPGTRLTVL.

The chain uses TRBV21-1 and TRBJ2-2; the table's D call TRBD2 went unverified against the DNA. TRBV21-1 is shown as a pseudogene. CDR3 length: 14 residues. The DNA for the CDR3 is TGTGCCAGCGAGGGTAAGAAAGGGACCGGGGAGCTGTTTTTT. Its translation is CASEGKKGTGELFF.

J is TRBJ2-1 and V is TRBV7-8; 10 positions match TRBD1. The trim removed 0 bases at V and 8 bases at J, leaving 10 bases unmatched. Germline-derived CDR1 and CDR2 are SGHVS and FQNEAQ. The CDR3 totals 17 residues. The CDR3 DNA follows: TGTGCCAGCAGCTTAGCCGACAGGGGGCTGACTATGGATGAGCAGTTCTTC. This gives the protein CASSLADRGLTMDEQFF.

The chain links TRBV2 to TRBJ1-2; perhaps TRBD1 as D (6 bases). Germline-derived CDR1 and CDR2 are SNHLY and FYNNEI. V lost 7 bases and J lost 5, with 14 bases in between. The CDR3 spans 13 residues. The CDR3 DNA reads as TGTGCCAGCACCCCTCCAGGGGAATATGGCTACACCTTC. This codes for CASTPPGEYGYTF.

The rearrangement links TRBV7-2 to TRBJ2-1; possibly TRBD2 for D (5 bases). This CDR3 is 16 amino acids long. V lost 4 bases, J lost 4 bases, and 17 bases lay in between. Germline assignment: CDR1 SGHTA and CDR2 FQGNSA. This CDR3 reads CASSSRRGPHYNEQFF. The DNA for the CDR3 is TGTGCCAGCAGCTCGAGACGGGGTCCCCATTACAATGAGCAGTTCTTC.

The sample holds many counts of this clone. Other nucleotide sequences from this sample produce the same CDR3. V and J are TRBV3-1 (or the pseudogene TRBV3-2) and TRBJ2-1, with a weak D call TRBD1 (5 bases). This CDR3 comprises 12 residues. Trimming removed 5 bases from V and 7 bases from J, with 9 bases in between. Looked up from germline, CDR1 is LGHDT and CDR2 is YNNKEL (reference sequence). The chain's CDR3 is CASSSPGNEQFF. The CDR3 coding sequence is TGTGCCAGCAGCTCACCAGGGAATGAGCAGTTCTTC.

The chain has TRBV7-3 and TRBJ2-3; D is possibly TRBD1 (6 bases). Germline lookup yields CDR1 SGHTA and CDR2 FQGTGA. The ends were cut back, 5 bases at V and 5 bases at J, with 14 bases in the middle. The CDR3 spans 14 residues. Written as DNA, the CDR3 is TGTGCCAGCAGCCCAACAATAGGGGGAGATACGCAGTATTTT. As protein: CASSPTIGGDTQYF.

The V and J genes are TRBV6-7 and TRBJ1-1, with a possible D match to TRBD1 (6 bases). TRBV6-7 is placed among ORFs of uncertain function. V lost 3 bases and J 0 bases, leaving 14 bases between the germline ends. The CDR3 is 16 residues long. CDR3 sequence: CASSYEGDRMNTEAFF. The CDR3 DNA sequence: TGTGCCAGCAGTTATGAGGGTGACAGGATGAACACTGAAGCTTTCTTT.